This is a list of T cell receptor beta chains from one sample in a study of technical replicates of blood from a few donors. The method was immunoSEQ multiplex PCR; TCRdb's version includes in-frame clones alone and lacks a portion of them. The sample includes nearly 80,000 clones, roughly 96% of them seen just once. The specimen sequenced was T cells isolated from PBMCs. These receptor sequences come from a human donor in good health. CDR3s include the opening cysteine and the closing phenylalanine or tryptophan. D genes are given only for firm matches. Clone sizes are given selectively: once, few, many, or a class where the clone is expanded.

clone size,J gene,V gene,D gene,CDR3 DNA,CDR3 protein
-,TRBJ1-3,TRBV6-1,-,TGTGCCAGCAACAAAGTTATCTCTGGAAACACCATATATTTT,CASNKVISGNTIYF
-,TRBJ1-1,TRBV6-5,-,TGTGCCAGCAGTATGCAGGGAGGGACTGAAGCTTTCTTT,CASSMQGGTEAFF
-,TRBJ2-7,TRBV6-6,TRBD1,TGTGCCACAATGAGTGGGACAGGGGGCTACGAGCAGTACTTC,CATMSGTGGYEQYF
-,TRBJ2-6,TRBV6-5,-,TGTGCCAGCAGCCAGACGGGGTCCAACGTCCTGACTTTC,CASSQTGSNVLTF
-,TRBJ1-5,TRBV7-6,-,TGTGCCAGCAGCTTGTCGGCCGGGGGCAATCAGCCCCAGCATTTT,CASSLSAGGNQPQHF
-,TRBJ2-3,TRBV11-2,TRBD1,TGTGCCAGCAGCACAACAGGGGGCTATAGAGATACGCAGTATTTT,CASSTTGGYRDTQYF
few,TRBJ1-1,TRBV6-5,TRBD1,TGTGCCAGCTCCCACAGGGGAGGAGGCACTGAAGCTTTCTTT,CASSHRGGGTEAFF
-,TRBJ2-3,TRBV5-6,TRBD2,TGTGCCAGCAGCTTGGCACTTGGACTAGCGGCCACAGATACGCAGTATTTT,CASSLALGLAATDTQYF
-,TRBJ1-5,TRBV6-6,TRBD1,TGTGCCAGCAGTTACTCCCCGACAGGGAATCAGCCCCAGCATTTT,CASSYSPTGNQPQHF
-,TRBJ2-3,TRBV2,-,TGTGCCAGCAGTGACAGGGGGGTAATAGATACGCAGTATTTT,CASSDRGVIDTQYF
-,TRBJ2-3,TRBV9,TRBD2,TGTGCCAGCAGCGATCTAGCGGGAGCAGATACGCAGTATTTT,CASSDLAGADTQYF
-,TRBJ2-3,TRBV11-2,TRBD1,TGTGCCAGCAGCTTAGATGGGGCAGGGGGAACAGATACGCAGTATTTT,CASSLDGAGGTDTQYF
-,TRBJ2-3,TRBV11-1,TRBD2,TGTGCCAGCAGCCGAAGACTAGCGGGATTGACAGATACGCAGTATTTT,CASSRRLAGLTDTQYF
-,TRBJ2-2,TRBV9,TRBD1,TGTGCCAGCAGCGAGATGGGACAGGGTGCCGGGGAGCTGTTTTTT,CASSEMGQGAGELFF
-,TRBJ2-1,TRBV11-2,TRBD2,TGTGCCAGCAGCTTCAGGTTAACTCAGCGGGAGTCCTACAATGAGCAGTTCTTC,CASSFRLTQRESYNEQFF
-,TRBJ1-2,TRBV18,TRBD1,TGTGCCAGCTCAGGCGGACAGGGACGCACCTTC,CASSGGQGRTF
-,TRBJ1-5,TRBV6-1,-,TGTGCCAGCAGTGAGGGGAGAGGTCCCGGCCAGCCCCAGCATTTT,CASSEGRGPGQPQHF
-,TRBJ2-1,TRBV6-5,-,TGTGCCAGCAGTTATAGCAATGAGCAGTTCTTC,CASSYSNEQFF
-,TRBJ2-7,TRBV7-2,-,TGTGCCAGCAGCCTCCTGGGGCTCTCCTACGAGCAGTACTTC,CASSLLGLSYEQYF
-,TRBJ2-1,TRBV9,TRBD2,TGTGCCAGCAGCGTAGCTGTCGGGACTAGCGTTTGGGATGAGCAGTTCTTC,CASSVAVGTSVWDEQFF
-,TRBJ1-2,TRBV4-1,TRBD1,TGCGCCAGCAGCCGGGACAGGGGGCAATATGGCTACACCTTC,CASSRDRGQYGYTF
-,TRBJ2-7,TRBV27,TRBD2,TGTGCCAGCAGAATAGCGGGAGTCGGGTACGAGCAGTACTTC,CASRIAGVGYEQYF
-,TRBJ2-5,TRBV10-3,TRBD2,TGTGCCATCGGGACTAGCGGGAGGGAGACCCAGTACTTC,CAIGTSGRETQYF
-,TRBJ2-7,TRBV7-8,-,TGTGCCAGCAGCCCCCCGACAGGAGCCGCCTACGAGCAGTACTTC,CASSPPTGAAYEQYF
-,TRBJ2-7,TRBV18,-,TGTGCCAGCTCACCTACCATCACTCCGGGTCGCTACGAGCAGTACTTC,CASSPTITPGRYEQYF
-,TRBJ2-3,TRBV5-6,-,TGTGCCAGCAGCTTGGGACAGCTCACAGATACGCAGTATTTT,CASSLGQLTDTQYF
once,TRBJ1-1,TRBV9,TRBD1,TGTGCCAGCAGCGCATCGACAGGGGGCGCTGAAGCTTTCTTT,CASSASTGGAEAFF
-,TRBJ2-6,TRBV6-5,-,TGTGCCAGCAGCCGACTAGACTCTGGGGCCAACGTCCTGACTTTC,CASSRLDSGANVLTF
-,TRBJ2-1,TRBV5-4,TRBD2,TGTGCCAGCAGCTCGGGACTAGCGGCGTACAATGAGCAGTTCTTC,CASSSGLAAYNEQFF
-,TRBJ2-1,TRBV13,TRBD2,TGTGCCAGCAGCTTAGTTGCTAGCGGGAGAGCCAATGAGCAGTTCTTC,CASSLVASGRANEQFF
-,TRBJ2-2,TRBV6-6,-,TGTGCCAGCAGTCTCACCGGGGAGCTGTTTTTT,CASSLTGELFF
-,TRBJ2-7,TRBV15,TRBD1,TGTGCCACCAGCAGGGGACAGGCCTCCTACGAGCAGTACTTC,CATSRGQASYEQYF
-,TRBJ2-1,TRBV18,TRBD1,TGTGCCAGCTCACTATTAGACAGGGTGCATGAGCAGTTCTTC,CASSLLDRVHEQFF
-,TRBJ2-3,TRBV7-9,TRBD2,TGTGCCAGCAGCTTGGGACTAGCGGGAGAGGCAGATACGCAGTATTTT,CASSLGLAGEADTQYF
-,TRBJ1-1,TRBV27,TRBD1,TGTGCCAGCAGTTTAGGACAGGGGGCAGCTTTCTTT,CASSLGQGAAFF
-,TRBJ1-2,TRBV4-3,TRBD1,TGCGCCAGCAGCCCCAGGGTCTTACAGGGGGCAGGGTATGGCTACACCTTC,CASSPRVLQGAGYGYTF
once,TRBJ2-7,TRBV28,-,TGTGCCAGCAGCATCACCGAGGGCAGGGACACCTACGAGCAGTACTTC,CASSITEGRDTYEQYF
-,TRBJ2-1,TRBV4-1,TRBD2,TGCGCCAGCAGCCTCCTGGCTAGCGGGGATCAAAGCTCCTACAATGAGCAGTTCTTC,CASSLLASGDQSSYNEQFF
-,TRBJ2-6,TRBV10-3,TRBD1,TGTGCCATCAGTTCGGGACAGGGAGGTGGGGCCAACGTCCTGACTTTC,CAISSGQGGGANVLTF
-,TRBJ1-2,TRBV27,-,TGTGCCAGCAGTTTATACCAGGGGCTCTATGGCTACACCTTC,CASSLYQGLYGYTF
once,TRBJ2-3,TRBV5-1,TRBD2,TGCGCCAGCAAAGGACTAGCGGCCACAGATACGCAGTATTTT,CASKGLAATDTQYF
-,TRBJ2-1,TRBV9,-,TGTGCCAGCAGCGTAGCTCTTACCTACAATGAGCAGTTCTTC,CASSVALTYNEQFF
-,TRBJ1-2,TRBV19,-,TGTGCCAGTAGTATTGGGCAGGGAGGTAACTATGGCTACACCTTC,CASSIGQGGNYGYTF
-,TRBJ2-1,TRBV6-5,TRBD2,TGTGCCAGCAGTAATAGCGGGAGTCCCTACAATGAGCAGTTCTTC,CASSNSGSPYNEQFF
-,TRBJ1-1,TRBV19,-,TGTGCCAGTAGTATATCCCCCCCGGCTGAAGCTTTCTTT,CASSISPPAEAFF
once,TRBJ2-4,TRBV4-3,-,TGCGCCAGCAGCCAAGCGCACCGGGAACTAAACATTCAGTACTTC,CASSQAHRELNIQYF
-,TRBJ1-5,TRBV27,TRBD1,TGTGCCAGCAGTTTCCGGGACAGGGGTCAGCCCCAGCATTTT,CASSFRDRGQPQHF
-,TRBJ1-3,TRBV19,-,TGTGCCAGTAGTCAACCGATAGACATATACTCTGGAAACACCATATATTTT,CASSQPIDIYSGNTIYF
-,TRBJ2-3,TRBV29-1,-,TGCAGCGTTGCCCTGGATACGCAGTATTTT,CSVALDTQYF
-,TRBJ2-7,TRBV5-1,TRBD2,TGCGCCAGCAGCGTGACTAGCGGGACCTACGAGCAGTACTTC,CASSVTSGTYEQYF